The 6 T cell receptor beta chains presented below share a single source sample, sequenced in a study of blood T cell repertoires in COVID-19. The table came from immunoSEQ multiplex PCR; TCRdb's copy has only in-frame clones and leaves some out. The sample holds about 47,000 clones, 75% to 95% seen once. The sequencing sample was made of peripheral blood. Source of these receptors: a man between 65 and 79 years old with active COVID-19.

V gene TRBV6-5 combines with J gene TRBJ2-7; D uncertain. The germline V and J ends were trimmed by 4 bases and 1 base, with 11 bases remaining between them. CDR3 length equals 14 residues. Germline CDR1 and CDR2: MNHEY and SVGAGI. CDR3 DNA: TGTGCCAGCAGTTCATTACCCCGGTCCTACGAGCAGTACTTC. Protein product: CASSSLPRSYEQYF.

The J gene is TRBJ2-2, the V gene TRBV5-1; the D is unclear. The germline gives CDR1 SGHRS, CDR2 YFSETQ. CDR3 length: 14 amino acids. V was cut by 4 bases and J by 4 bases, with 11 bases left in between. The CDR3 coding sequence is TGCGCCAGCAGCCCATCGGTTTCCACCGGGGAGCTGTTTTTT. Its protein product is CASSPSVSTGELFF.

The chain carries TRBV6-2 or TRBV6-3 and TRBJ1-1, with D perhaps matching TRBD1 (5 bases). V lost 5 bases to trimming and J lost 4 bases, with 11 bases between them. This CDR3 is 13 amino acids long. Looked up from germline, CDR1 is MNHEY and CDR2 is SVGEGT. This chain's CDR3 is CASSIRVGTEAFF. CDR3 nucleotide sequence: TGTGCCAGCAGTATCAGGGTAGGCACTGAAGCTTTCTTT.

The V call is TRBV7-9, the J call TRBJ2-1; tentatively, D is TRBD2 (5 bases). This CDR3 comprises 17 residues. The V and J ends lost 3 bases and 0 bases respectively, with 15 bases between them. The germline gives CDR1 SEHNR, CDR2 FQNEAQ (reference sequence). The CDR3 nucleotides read TGTGCCAGCAGCTTGGAGTCGGGATTTAGCTCCTACAATGAGCAGTTCTTC. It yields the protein CASSLESGFSSYNEQFF.

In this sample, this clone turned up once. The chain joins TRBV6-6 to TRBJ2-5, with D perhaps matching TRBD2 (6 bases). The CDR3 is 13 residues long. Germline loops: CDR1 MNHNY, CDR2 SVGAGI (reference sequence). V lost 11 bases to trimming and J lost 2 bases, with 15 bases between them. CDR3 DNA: TGTGCCTCACGGGGCGGGACGCAAGAGACCCAGTACTTC. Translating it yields CASRGGTQETQYF.

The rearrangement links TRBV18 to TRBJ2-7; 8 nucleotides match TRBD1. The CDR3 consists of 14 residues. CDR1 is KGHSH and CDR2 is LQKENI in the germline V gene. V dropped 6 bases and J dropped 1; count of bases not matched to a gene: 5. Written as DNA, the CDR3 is TGTGCCAGCTCCGGGACAGGTCATTCCTACGAGCAGTACTTC. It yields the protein CASSGTGHSYEQYF. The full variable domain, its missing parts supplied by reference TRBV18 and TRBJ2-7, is NAGVMQNPRHLVRRRGQEARLRCSPMKGHSHVYWYRQLPEEGLKFMVYLQKENIIDESGMPKERFSAEFPKEGPSILRIQQVVRGDSAAYFCASSGTGHSYEQYFGPGTRLTVT.